The clone carrying this TCR beta chain appeared a few times. The antigen is unknown. The V gene's germline CDR1 is KGHSH and CDR2 LQKENI. J gave up 0 bases and V 4 bases, and 7 bases lay outside the gene matches. This CDR3 is built from 16 residues. This entry belongs to a study of cytotoxic CD8 clonotypes in ibrutinib-treated CLL. Turning to the study itself: Averaging across samples gave roughly 260,000 productive templates and roughly 88,000 productive rearrangements.

Clones were sequenced by immunoSEQ multiplex PCR, and TCRdb holds only the in-frame ones, with some missing. The sample lists about 310,000 clones, roughly 85% occurring once. Notes on the study in general: Clonality increased at ibrutinib response, then returned toward baseline at progression. Patients showed higher baseline clonality than age-matched healthy donors, and it tracked circulating CD8+ T-cell counts.

The J gene is TRBJ2-7, the V gene TRBV18; 9 bases match TRBD2. The sequences come from PBMCs, collected before ibrutinib treatment. The clonotype was recovered from a human donor with chronic lymphocytic leukemia. As DNA, the CDR3 is TGTGCCAGCTCACGTACGACTAGCGGAGCCTCCTACGAGCAGTACTTC. Protein product: CASSRTTSGASYEQYF.